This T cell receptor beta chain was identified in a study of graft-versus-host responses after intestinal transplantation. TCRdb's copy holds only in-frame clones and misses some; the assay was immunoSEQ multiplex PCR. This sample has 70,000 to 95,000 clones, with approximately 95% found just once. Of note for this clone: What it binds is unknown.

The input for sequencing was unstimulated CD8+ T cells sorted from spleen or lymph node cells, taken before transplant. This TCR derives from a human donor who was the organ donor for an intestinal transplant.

In DNA, the CDR3 is TGCGCCAGCAGCCAAGATCGACTAGCGGAATACAATGAGCAGTTCTTC. This gives the protein CASSQDRLAEYNEQFF. The chain is built from TRBV4-3 and TRBJ2-1; 9 nucleotides align to TRBD2. The CDR3 covers 16 residues. The V gene end was trimmed by 0 bases and the J gene end by 4 bases; junction bases not matched to a gene: 4. Germline CDR1 is LGHNA and CDR2 is YSLEER.